This entry lists 32 T cell receptor beta chains sequenced from one sample in a study of PD-L1 blockade in urothelial cancer. TCRdb keeps only in-frame clones here, not all; method: immunoSEQ multiplex PCR. The sample shows 30,000 to 50,000 clones, 90% to 95% of them seen only once. Time point specified: pretreatment peripheral blood. Sample: PBMCs, taken around atezolizumab (anti-PD-L1) treatment. The receptors stem from a woman in her sixties with urothelial cancer.

CDR3 loop: CASSIVQGPYNEQFF. CDR3 DNA sequence: TGTGCCAGTAGTATAGTACAGGGACCCTACAATGAGCAGTTCTTC. The chain has TRBV19 and TRBJ2-1; D might be TRBD1 (6 bases). The CDR3 is made up of 15 amino acids. V was pared by 1 base and J by 2 bases, with 9 bases between. The germline V gene has CDR1 LNHDA and CDR2 SQIVND (reference sequence).

The chain combines TRBV9 with TRBJ2-5; maybe TRBD2 (5 bases). The CDR3 has 13 residues. Trimming took off 3 bases at V and 1 base at J, with 7 bases between the two ends. Germline CDR1 is SGDLS and CDR2 is YYNGEE. CDR3 DNA: TGTGCCAGCAGCGGGGAGTTCCAAGAGACCCAGTACTTC. This gives the protein CASSGEFQETQYF.

This clone has a handful of counts. The chain combines TRBV9 with TRBJ2-3; D unresolved. The germline CDR1 and CDR2 sequences are SGDLS and YYNGEE. This CDR3 region has 14 residues. V gave up 2 bases and J gave up 0 bases, with 7 bases separating them. As DNA, the CDR3 is TGTGCCAGCAGCGTGCGGCAGAGCACAGATACGCAGTATTTT. The encoded protein is CASSVRQSTDTQYF.

This chain joins TRBV19 and TRBJ1-1; D is uncertain. Looked up from germline, CDR1 is LNHDA and CDR2 is SQIVND (reference sequence). V was cut by 2 bases and J by 0 bases, with 4 bases left in between. This CDR3 is built from 13 residues. The DNA for the CDR3 is TGTGCCAGTAGTATAACTATGAACACTGAAGCTTTCTTT. As protein: CASSITMNTEAFF.

V gene TRBV7-2 combines with J gene TRBJ2-5; 13 bases map to TRBD2. The trim removed 4 bases at V and 4 bases at J, leaving 3 bases unmatched. The germline CDR1 and CDR2 sequences are SGHTA and FQGNSA. This CDR3 spans 15 amino acids. In DNA, the CDR3 is TGTGCCAGCAGCTGGGGACTAGCGGGGCTAGAGACCCAGTACTTC. Protein product: CASSWGLAGLETQYF.

This sequence joins TRBV7-3 and TRBJ2-2; 9 positions match TRBD2. CDR1 and CDR2 (germline): SGHTA, FQGTGA. This CDR3 is 16 amino acids long. With 5 bases clipped from V and 4 bases from J, the junction kept 8 bases outside the gene matches. For the CDR3, the DNA is TGTGCCAGCAGCACGAGTCGCGGGAGGGCCACCGGGGAGCTGTTTTTT. Translating gives CASSTSRGRATGELFF.

About this clone: A read error may produce the germline difference seen at one junction end. This rearrangement joins TRBV7-7 to TRBJ2-7; D is perhaps TRBD1 (5 bases). The CDR3 runs 16 residues. Germline assignment: CDR1 SSHAT and CDR2 FNYEAQ (reference sequence). The CDR3 DNA sequence: TGTGCTAGCAGCTTCCGGAAGACAGATCACCCCTACGAGCAGTACTTC. Translating gives CASSFRKTDHPYEQYF.

The chain combines TRBV4-2 with TRBJ2-1; D is possibly TRBD2 (6 bases). The CDR3 consists of 15 residues. The V end was cut by 2 bases, the J end by 4 bases, with 12 bases between. Germline V gene lookup returns CDR1 LGHNA and CDR2 YNFKEQ. The CDR3 loop is CASSQYGSVYNEQFF. The CDR3 bases are TGTGCCAGCAGCCAATACGGGAGTGTTTACAATGAGCAGTTCTTC.

This clone turned up a few times. This chain links TRBV14 with TRBJ1-2, with TRBD1 identical over 8 bases. Germline CDR1 SGHDN, CDR2 FVKESK. V shed 5 bases and J 4 bases; nucleotides not matched to a gene: 9. CDR3 length equals 15 residues. CDR3 protein: CASSSWTGWAYGYTF. The CDR3 coding sequence is TGTGCCAGCAGCTCGTGGACAGGGTGGGCCTATGGCTACACCTTC.

The chain carries TRBV5-6 and TRBJ1-2, with D possibly TRBD1 on 5 matching bases. Germline CDR1 is SGHDT and CDR2 is YYEEEE. This CDR3 spans 15 amino acids. V was cut by 4 bases and J by 8 bases, with 21 bases left in between. The CDR3 protein is CASSPVTVTASGYTF. CDR3 DNA: TGTGCCAGCAGCCCGGTCACGGTGACAGCCTCGGGCTACACCTTC.

The V gene is TRBV9, the J gene TRBJ1-2; 7 bases are shared with TRBD1. CDR3 length equals 15 residues. With 10 bases clipped from V and 3 bases from J, the junction kept 15 bases outside the gene matches. Germline V lookup: CDR1 SGDLS, CDR2 YYNGEE. The chain's CDR3 is CALEPTGYVDYGYTF. The CDR3, as DNA: TGTGCCCTGGAACCGACAGGGTACGTTGACTATGGCTACACCTTC.

The genes are TRBV7-3 and TRBJ2-2; D call uncertain. V was trimmed by 2 bases and J by 6 bases, leaving 10 bases between them. This CDR3 spans 14 amino acids. CDR1 and CDR2 from the germline V gene are SGHTA and FQGTGA. The CDR3 protein is CASSLPGWPGELFF. Written as DNA, the CDR3 is TGTGCCAGCAGCTTACCCGGGTGGCCCGGGGAGCTGTTTTTT.

The J gene is TRBJ2-7, the V gene TRBV28; 7 bases are a match to TRBD2. Germline assignment: CDR1 MDHEN and CDR2 SYDVKM. After removal of 7 bases from V and 2 bases from J, the junction contained 11 bases not matched to a gene. This CDR3 has 15 amino acids. The CDR3 is CASIAPGRGAYEQYF. The CDR3 DNA is TGTGCCAGCATCGCCCCAGGGAGGGGAGCCTACGAGCAGTACTTC.

This clone has just one count. The chain is built from TRBV19 and TRBJ1-5; unclear D gene. CDR1 is LNHDA, CDR2 SQIVND, per germline (reference sequence). This CDR3 has 12 residues. V lost 6 bases, J lost 6 bases, and 9 bases lay in between. This CDR3 reads CASRGDIQPQHF. The CDR3 DNA reads TGTGCCAGTAGGGGAGATATTCAGCCCCAGCATTTT.

This chain links TRBV7-9 with TRBJ2-7; 7 nucleotides agree with TRBD1. Germline V lookup: CDR1 SEHNR, CDR2 FQNEAQ (reference sequence). J lost 5 bases, V lost 5 bases, and 15 bases had no gene match. The CDR3 is 16 residues long. The CDR3 region is CASSPKLATGYHEQYF. The CDR3 coding sequence is TGTGCCAGCAGCCCCAAGCTGGCGACAGGGTACCACGAGCAGTACTTC.

The chain has TRBV9 and TRBJ2-7; no reliable D call. CDR1 and CDR2 (germline): SGDLS, YYNGEE. There are 14 residues in the CDR3. V gave up 7 bases and J gave up 2 bases, with 16 bases separating them. This CDR3 is CASGRCRLPYEQYF. The CDR3 DNA reads TGTGCCAGCGGAAGGTGCAGGCTACCCTACGAGCAGTACTTC.

This CDR3 is CASSLRDRGHYTF. CDR3 DNA sequence: TGTGCCAGCAGTTTAAGGGACAGGGGGCACTACACCTTC. The gene calls are TRBV28 and TRBJ1-2, with 12 positions matching TRBD1. The CDR3 contains 13 residues. V was pared by 2 bases and J by 10 bases, with 2 bases of the junction left unmatched. Per germline, CDR1 MDHEN and CDR2 SYDVKM.

The count of this clone is one. V is TRBV27 and J is TRBJ1-2, with TRBD1 as a possible D gene (5 bases). V lost 0 bases and J 4 bases, leaving 12 bases between the germline ends. Germline values: CDR1 MNHEY, CDR2 SMNVEV (reference sequence). The CDR3 spans 15 residues. This CDR3 reads CASSLSGGGGYGYTF. As DNA, the CDR3 is TGTGCCAGCAGTTTATCGGGGGGGGGTGGCTATGGCTACACCTTC.

This rearrangement joins TRBV28 to TRBJ2-5; no clear D gene. The CDR3 is 12 residues long. The V gene's germline CDR1 is MDHEN and CDR2 SYDVKM. V lost 8 bases and J 5 bases, leaving 12 bases between the germline ends. DNA for the CDR3: TGTGCCAGCTACTACGCCATTGAGACCCAGTACTTC. Translating gives CASYYAIETQYF.

The chain joins TRBV5-1 to TRBJ2-2; 12 nucleotides match TRBD2. CDR1 and CDR2 from the germline V gene are SGHRS and YFSETQ. Trimming took 4 bases from V and 5 from J; bases not matched to a gene: 12. The CDR3 runs 18 residues. CDR3 amino acids: CASSLGGRGTSGTGELFF. DNA of the CDR3: TGCGCCAGCAGCCTCGGCGGGCGGGGGACTAGCGGGACCGGGGAGCTGTTTTTT. Using reference TRBV5-1 and TRBJ2-2 for the parts outside the CDR3, the full variable domain is KAGVTQTPRYLIKTRGQQVTLSCSPISGHRSVSWYQQTPGQGLQFLFEYFSETQRNKGNFPGRFSGRQFSNSRSEMNVSTLELGDSALYLCASSLGGRGTSGTGELFFGEGSRLTVL.

The chain employs TRBV5-1 and TRBJ2-2; 12 bases map to TRBD2. After removal of 0 bases from V and 3 bases from J, the junction contained 6 bases not matched to a gene. This CDR3 has 18 amino acids. Germline CDR1 reads SGHRS; CDR2 reads YFSETQ. CDR3 in DNA: TGCGCCAGCAGCTTGGGACTAGCGGGAGTGGGAGACACCGGGGAGCTGTTTTTT. Residues: CASSLGLAGVGDTGELFF.

This rearrangement joins TRBV4-1 to TRBJ1-1, with 9 positions matching TRBD1. Germline V CDR1 and CDR2: MGHRA, YSYEKL. V lost 6 bases to trimming and J lost 0 bases; unmatched junction nucleotides: 8. The CDR3 is made up of 16 amino acids. CDR3 nucleotides: TGCGCCAGCAGAGAAGGACAGGGGAAAATGAACACTGAAGCTTTCTTT. As protein: CASREGQGKMNTEAFF.

The chain is built from TRBV5-4 and TRBJ2-7, with D possibly matching TRBD1 (6 bases). Germline loops: CDR1 SGHNT, CDR2 YYREEE (reference sequence). V was cut by 2 bases and J by 3 bases, with 12 bases left in between. The CDR3 has 14 residues. The DNA for the CDR3 is TGTGCCAGCAGCTTATGGGGGCGCAGCTACGAGCAGTACTTC. It specifies CASSLWGRSYEQYF.

The gene calls are TRBV6-1 and TRBJ2-5, with 9 bases fitting TRBD1. This CDR3 has 19 amino acids. Germline V gene data show CDR1 as MNHNS and CDR2 as SASEGT. The V segment lost 4 bases and the J segment 0 bases; nucleotides outside the gene matches: 15. CDR3 residues: CASSGMWYGDRADQETQYF. CDR3 in DNA: TGTGCCAGCAGTGGAATGTGGTATGGGGACAGGGCCGACCAAGAGACCCAGTACTTC.

V and J are TRBV9 and TRBJ1-2, with a possible D match to TRBD1 (5 bases). Trimming stripped 1 base from V and 8 bases from J, with 15 bases between. The CDR3 has 14 residues. Per germline, CDR1 SGDLS and CDR2 YYNGEE. The CDR3 sequence: CASSVNTGPGGYTF. For the CDR3, the DNA is TGTGCCAGCAGCGTAAATACAGGCCCTGGGGGCTACACCTTC.

The J gene is TRBJ2-1, the V gene TRBV6-5; 9 bases fit TRBD1. The CDR3 runs to 16 residues. The V gene's germline CDR1 is MNHEY and CDR2 SVGAGI. Trimming took 0 bases from V and 4 from J; bases not matched to a gene: 4. CDR3 DNA: TGTGCCAGCAGTTACTCGGGGGGGACAGGGTACAATGAGCAGTTCTTC. It yields the protein CASSYSGGTGYNEQFF.

V and J are TRBV11-2 and TRBJ1-4, with D uncertain. Germline V gene data show CDR1 as SGHAT and CDR2 as FQNNGV. This CDR3 is 13 amino acids long. Trimming took 3 bases from V and 8 from J, leaving 10 bases between them. CDR3: CASSLGEVEKLFF. In nucleotides, the CDR3 is TGTGCCAGCAGCTTGGGTGAGGTGGAAAAACTGTTTTTT.

This clone was detected only once. The rearrangement joins TRBV7-3 to TRBJ2-1, with 7 bases that match TRBD2. V was pared by 0 bases and J by 1 base, with 9 bases of the junction left unmatched. Germline lookup yields CDR1 SGHTA and CDR2 FQGTGA. The CDR3 extends over 18 amino acids. CDR3: CASSLTPIAGLSYNEQFF. The CDR3 DNA sequence: TGTGCCAGCAGCTTAACCCCAATAGCGGGTTTATCCTACAATGAGCAGTTCTTC. Drawing the rest from reference TRBV7-3 and TRBJ2-1, the complete variable domain is GAGVSQTPSNKVTEKGKYVELRCDPISGHTALYWYRQSLGQGPEFLIYFQGTGAADDSGLPNDRFFAVRPEGSVSTLKIQRTERGDSAVYLCASSLTPIAGLSYNEQFFGPGTRLTVL.

The rearrangement uses TRBV6-1 and TRBJ2-7; 8 bases agree with TRBD2. V dropped 3 bases and J dropped 2; count of bases not matched to a gene: 6. Germline V gene data show CDR1 as MNHNS and CDR2 as SASEGT. This CDR3 comprises 15 residues. Here the CDR3 DNA reads TGTGCCAGCAGTGATAAGCGGGAGTTCGCCTACGAGCAGTACTTC. It is translated as CASSDKREFAYEQYF.

The chain uses TRBV7-9 and TRBJ2-1; TRBD1 matches 7 bases. V lost 5 bases, J lost 2 bases, and 9 bases stayed unmatched. Germline V gene lookup returns CDR1 SEHNR and CDR2 FQNEAQ (reference sequence). CDR3 length: 16 residues. This chain's CDR3 is CASSPSGGVPYNEQFF. As DNA, the CDR3 is TGTGCCAGCAGCCCGTCAGGGGGTGTTCCCTACAATGAGCAGTTCTTC. The full variable domain, rest sourced from reference TRBV7-9 and TRBJ2-1, is DTGVSQNPRHKITKRGQNVTFRCDPISEHNRLYWYRQTLGQGPEFLTYFQNEAQLEKSRLLSDRFSAERPKGSFSTLEIQRTEQGDSAMYLCASSPSGGVPYNEQFFGPGTRLTVL.

The V gene is TRBV6-6, the J gene TRBJ2-2, with a possible D match to TRBD2 (5 bases). The ends were cut back, 7 bases at V and 1 base at J, with 13 bases in the middle. The CDR3 contains 15 residues. Looked up from germline, CDR1 is MNHNY and CDR2 is SVGAGI (reference sequence). The CDR3 region is CASIPRAGNTGELFF. The DNA of the CDR3 is TGTGCCAGCATCCCGAGGGCAGGGAACACCGGGGAGCTGTTTTTT.

This clone has a handful of counts. For the CDR3, the DNA is TGTGCCAGCACCCCGGCGGCTTGGGAGCCCCAGCATTTT. Amino acid sequence: CASTPAAWEPQHF. This rearrangement joins TRBV6-5 to TRBJ1-5; D remains ambiguous. Germline CDR1 reads MNHEY; CDR2 reads SVGAGI. This CDR3 comprises 13 residues. Trimming cost V 7 bases and J 8 bases, with 15 bases left between them.